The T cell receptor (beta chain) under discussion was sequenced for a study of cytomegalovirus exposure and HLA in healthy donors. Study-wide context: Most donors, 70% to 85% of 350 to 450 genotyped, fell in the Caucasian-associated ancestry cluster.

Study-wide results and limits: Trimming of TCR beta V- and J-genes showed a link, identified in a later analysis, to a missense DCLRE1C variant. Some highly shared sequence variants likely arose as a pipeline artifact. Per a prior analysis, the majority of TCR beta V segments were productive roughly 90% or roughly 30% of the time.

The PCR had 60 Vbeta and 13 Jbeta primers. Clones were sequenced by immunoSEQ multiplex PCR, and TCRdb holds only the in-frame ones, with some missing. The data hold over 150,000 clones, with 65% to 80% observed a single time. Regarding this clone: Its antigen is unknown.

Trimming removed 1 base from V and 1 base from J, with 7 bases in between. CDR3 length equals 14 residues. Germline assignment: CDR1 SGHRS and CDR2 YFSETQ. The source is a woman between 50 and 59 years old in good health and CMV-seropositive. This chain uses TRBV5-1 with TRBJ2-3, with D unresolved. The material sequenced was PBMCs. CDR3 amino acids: CASSLSQGTDTQYF. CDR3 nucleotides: TGCGCCAGCAGCTTGTCGCAGGGCACAGATACGCAGTATTTT.